The next 9 T cell receptor beta chains were all read from a single sample in a study of blood T cell repertoires in COVID-19. Generated by immunoSEQ multiplex PCR, the TCRdb table keeps only in-frame clones and is missing some. The top ten clones hold 3% to 4% of a sample with over 85,000 clones, around 85% of them seen once. Sequenced input: peripheral blood. The receptor source for this set is a man aged 50-59 years with acute or convalescent COVID-19.

V usage is TRBV10-3 and J usage is TRBJ2-2; the match to TRBD1 covers 11 bases. The V segment lost 10 bases and the J segment 2 bases; nucleotides outside the gene matches: 6. The CDR3 length is 15 residues. Germline values: CDR1 ENHRY, CDR2 SYGVKD. CDR3 DNA: TGTGCCAGCGGGACAGGGGGATTCAACACCGGGGAGCTGTTTTTT. Translation: CASGTGGFNTGELFF.

As concerns this clone: At one end, the junction sequence differs from germline, possibly due to a read error. The chain employs TRBV6-6 and TRBJ2-3; 10 nucleotides match TRBD2. Germline CDR1 and CDR2: MNHNY and SVGAGI (reference sequence). This CDR3 spans 14 amino acids. This CDR3 is CASSRTSGTDTQYF. In nucleotides, the CDR3 is TGTGCCAGCAGTCGGACTAGCGGCACGGATACGCAGTATTTT.

This rearrangement joins TRBV6-5 to TRBJ1-2, with a tentative D call TRBD1 (5 bases). The CDR3 covers 12 residues. From germline, CDR1 is MNHEY and CDR2 SVGAGI. V was pared by 8 bases and J by 2 bases, with 9 bases between. CDR3 residues: CASLGANYGYTF. CDR3 bases: TGTGCCAGCCTAGGGGCCAACTATGGCTACACCTTC.

The chain joins TRBV5-1 to TRBJ1-1; TRBD1 aligns across 8 bases. Germline V gene lookup returns CDR1 SGHRS and CDR2 YFSETQ. This CDR3 region has 16 residues. J gave up 2 bases and V 3 bases, and 9 bases lay outside the gene matches. The CDR3 DNA is TGCGCCAGCAGCTCTGGACAGGGAGGATCCAACACTGAAGCTTTCTTT. Its translation is CASSSGQGGSNTEAFF.

The genes are TRBV18 and TRBJ1-1, with 9 bases matching TRBD1. CDR1 is KGHSH, CDR2 LQKENI, per germline. V shed 5 bases, J shed 5 bases, and the junction held 6 bases outside the gene matches. The CDR3 is made up of 14 amino acids. The CDR3: CASSSDRGITEAFF. For the CDR3, the DNA is TGTGCCAGCTCATCAGACAGGGGGATTACTGAAGCTTTCTTT.

The chain recombines TRBV6-5 with TRBJ2-1; 12 bases align to TRBD2. Germline V gene sequence: CDR1 MNHEY, CDR2 SVGAGI. The CDR3 contains 15 residues. With 8 bases clipped from V and 4 bases from J, the junction kept 6 bases outside the gene matches. The CDR3 DNA follows: TGTGCCAGCCAACTAGCGGGAGGTTCGTACAATGAGCAGTTCTTC. It is translated as CASQLAGGSYNEQFF.

The chain employs TRBV7-9 and TRBJ2-2, with 7 bases identical to TRBD1. Looked up from germline, CDR1 is SEHNR and CDR2 is FQNEAQ (reference sequence). V trimming: 3 bases; J trimming: 0 bases; junction bases outside the gene matches: 1. The CDR3 runs to 15 residues. The DNA of the CDR3 is TGTGCCAGCAGCTTCGGGACAGCGAACACCGGGGAGCTGTTTTTT. The encoded protein is CASSFGTANTGELFF.

The V gene is TRBV5-4, the J gene TRBJ1-6, with 7 bases that match TRBD1. The CDR3 contains 14 residues. J lost 7 bases, V lost 4 bases, and 5 bases had no gene match. Germline V gene sequence: CDR1 SGHNT, CDR2 YYREEE (reference sequence). Written as DNA, the CDR3 is TGTGCCAGCAGCGGGCCGGGACAGAATTCACCCCTCCACTTT. Translation: CASSGPGQNSPLHF.

The chain has TRBV27 and TRBJ1-2; 8 bases fit TRBD1. The CDR3 has 14 amino acids. Germline CDR1 reads MNHEY; CDR2 reads SMNVEV (reference sequence). V lost 5 bases, J lost 2 bases, and 4 bases stayed unmatched. This CDR3 reads CASSLGQGNYGYTF. CDR3 in DNA: TGTGCCAGCAGTCTTGGACAGGGCAACTATGGCTACACCTTC.